One TCR beta chain is described in this entry. The CDR3 is 13 amino acids. Germline-derived CDR1 and CDR2 are KGHSH and LQKENI. V lost 4 bases to trimming and J lost 3 bases; unmatched junction nucleotides: 1. The entry originates in a study of blood T cell repertoires in COVID-19. The table came from immunoSEQ multiplex PCR; TCRdb's copy has only in-frame clones and leaves some out. This sample has approximately 210,000 clones, with less than 90% found just once. The chain couples TRBV18 to TRBJ2-7; 9 bases fit TRBD1. The specimen sequenced was peripheral blood. The TCR originated in a woman aged 80 or older with COVID-19, enrolled during active disease. The CDR3 DNA sequence: TGTGCCAGCTCACTGGGACAGGGCTACGAGCAGTACGTC. This codes for CASSLGQGYEQYV.